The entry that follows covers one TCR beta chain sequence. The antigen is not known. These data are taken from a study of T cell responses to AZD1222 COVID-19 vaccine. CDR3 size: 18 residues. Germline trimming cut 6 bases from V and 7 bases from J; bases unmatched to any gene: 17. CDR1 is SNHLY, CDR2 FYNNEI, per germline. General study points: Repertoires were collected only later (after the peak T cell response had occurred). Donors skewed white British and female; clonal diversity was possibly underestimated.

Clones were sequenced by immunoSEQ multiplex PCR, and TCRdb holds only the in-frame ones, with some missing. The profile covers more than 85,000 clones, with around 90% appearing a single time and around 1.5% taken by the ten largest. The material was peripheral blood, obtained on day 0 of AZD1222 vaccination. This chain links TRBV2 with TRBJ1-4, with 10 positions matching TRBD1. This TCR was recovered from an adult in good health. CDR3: CASRDAGQGREVAEKLFF. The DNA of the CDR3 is TGTGCCAGCAGGGATGCGGGACAGGGGAGGGAAGTGGCTGAAAAACTGTTTTTT.